Detailed here is one TCR beta chain. This clone's antigen is unknown. It has no much larger one-base neighbor in the sample; base qualities were not kept. The record originates from a study of CD8 T cells in Susac syndrome (dated by TCRdb to between 2018 and 2021). General notes on the study: Repertoire sequencing was used to test whether CD8+ T cell activation and differentiation in Susac syndrome was antigen driven. On the study overall, not on this receptor specifically: The TCR sequencing and HLA analysis was acknowledged to have included a relatively small number of individuals.

Measured from the cysteine to the phenylalanine, the CDR3 is 13 residues long. Solely the CDR3 DNA is kept, with 39 bases framed from the first base. Trimming takes 3 bases off V and 4 bases off J; junction bases not matched to a gene: 2. As encoded in the germline V gene (reference sequence), CDR1 is LGHDT while CDR2 is YNNKEL. RNA was extracted using the RNeasy kit, and roughly 0.45 to 1 ug of the RNA was reverse transcribed with random hexamers. The immunoSEQ multiplex PCR assay, which covers 54 Vbeta and 13 Jbeta segments, was used to amplify TCR beta CDR3 regions. PCR amplification bias was corrected by using a synthetic template baseline for primer optimization and computational correction. Processing in the source paper ran as follows. Reads were assigned to V, D and J genes according to IMGT and analyzed in immunoSEQ Analyzer, with only productive sequences retained. Clonality was computed as one minus Shannon entropy normalized by log2 of the number of productive unique sequences. Public and private clones were assessed among the 100 most prevalent clones of each patient and control. Susac-specific clones were defined as absent from healthy and MS cohorts, 1052 published viral clones and other ImmuneACCESS disease sequences. TCRdb reanalyzed the raw reads on its own, using fastp at Q25 for trimming and MiXCR for clone calling, and kept in-frame beta chains. Each CDR3 protein gets just one entry, which takes the most common genes and DNA from the rows behind it. These V and J calls originate from TCRdb's pipeline instead of the authors' own analysis. The sample data list approximately 200,000 distinct CDR3 sequences, and about 95% of these were observed just once. The biggest ten clones account for 0.082% of the sample.

Peripheral blood CD8+ and CD4+ T cells from healthy donors, Susac syndrome patients and multiple sclerosis patients were profiled by high-throughput TCR beta sequencing. Treatment-naive patients with stable or active relapsing-remitting disease fulfilling revised McDonald criteria were used as multiple sclerosis controls. Bulk CD8+ and CD4+ T cells were purified by magnetic negative isolation, while CD8+ TEMRA cells were enriched using FACS. Blood was drawn into EDTA tubes, processed within 24 hours, and PBMCs were isolated by density gradient centrifugation. PBMCs intended for TCR sequencing were cryopreserved in liquid nitrogen and thawed later in a water bath at 37 degrees C. Purity of sorted or isolated CD4+, CD8+ and CD8+ TEMRA cells was at least 90%.

The clonotype was recovered from a human donor with multiple sclerosis. The chain is made from TRBV3-1 and TRBJ1-2, and 7 bases in between align with TRBD1. The specimen sequenced was CD4+ T cells from PBMCs. The CDR3 here reads CASSHDRAYGYTF. The DNA sequence reads TGTGCCAGCAGCCACGACAGGGCCTATGGCTACACCTTC.